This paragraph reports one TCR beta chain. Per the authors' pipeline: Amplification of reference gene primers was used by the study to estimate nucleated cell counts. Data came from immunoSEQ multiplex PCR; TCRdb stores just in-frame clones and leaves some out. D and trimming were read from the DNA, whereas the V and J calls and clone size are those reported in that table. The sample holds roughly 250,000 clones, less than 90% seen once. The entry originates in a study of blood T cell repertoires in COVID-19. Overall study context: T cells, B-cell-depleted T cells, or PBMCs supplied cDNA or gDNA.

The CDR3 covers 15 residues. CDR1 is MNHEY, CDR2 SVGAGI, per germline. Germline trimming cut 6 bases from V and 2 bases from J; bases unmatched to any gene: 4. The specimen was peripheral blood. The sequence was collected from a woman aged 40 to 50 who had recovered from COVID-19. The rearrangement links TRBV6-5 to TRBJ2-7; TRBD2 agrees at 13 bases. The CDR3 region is CASRTSGGSTYEQYF. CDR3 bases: TGTGCCAGCAGGACTAGCGGGGGGTCTACCTACGAGCAGTACTTC.